This T cell receptor beta chain was sequenced in a study of blood T cell repertoires in COVID-19. Overall study context: Acute and convalescent COVID-19 samples came from the United States, Italy and Spain. T cells, B-cell-depleted T cells, or PBMCs provided the cDNA or gDNA that served as material.

The germline gives CDR1 MNHEY, CDR2 SVGAGI. The CDR3 has 15 residues. V trimming: 1 base; J trimming: 5 bases; junction bases outside the gene matches: 6. Per the authors' pipeline: Amplification from reference gene primers served as the basis for estimated nucleated cell counts. The method was immunoSEQ multiplex PCR; TCRdb's version includes in-frame clones alone and lacks a portion of them. V and J calls plus clone size are reproduced from that table; the DNA served to infer D and trimming. The sample records 95,000 to 150,000 clones, over 75% being singletons. The sequenced sample consisted of peripheral blood. This TCR was sampled from a man older than 75 with active or convalescent COVID-19. The V gene is TRBV6-5, the J gene TRBJ2-5, with TRBD2 identical over 8 bases. In DNA, the CDR3 is TGTGCCAGCAGTTACTACCCGGGGGGGCGGGAGACCCAGTACTTC. As protein: CASSYYPGGRETQYF.